These T cell receptor beta chains were read from a single sample in a study of cytomegalovirus exposure and HLA in healthy donors. Method: immunoSEQ multiplex PCR; TCRdb's copy keeps in-frame clones and lacks some. This repertoire shows about 180,000 clones, around three quarters found once; its top ten account for roughly 2.5%. Source material: PBMCs. These receptors all come from a woman in her twenties or thirties in good health and CMV-seropositive. The CDR3 runs from the conserved cysteine through the conserved F or W. A D gene is named only where the DNA matches it firmly. Rows give clone size only sometimes, using once, few, many, or a class for an expanded clone.

d_call: NA; clone_size: NA; v_call: TRBV11-3; j_call: TRBJ1-1; cdr3_nt: TGTGCCAGCAGCGTAGGACACTCCAACACTGAAGCTTTCTTT; cdr3_aa: CASSVGHSNTEAFF
d_call: NA; clone_size: NA; v_call: TRBV28; j_call: TRBJ2-5; cdr3_nt: TGTGCCAGCAGTCGAGCAGCGGAGACCCAGTACTTC; cdr3_aa: CASSRAAETQYF
d_call: TRBD2; clone_size: few; v_call: TRBV2; j_call: TRBJ2-3; cdr3_nt: TGTGCCAGCAGTTTCCGCGGGGGGTTAAGCACAGATACGCAGTATTTT; cdr3_aa: CASSFRGGLSTDTQYF
d_call: NA; clone_size: NA; v_call: TRBV7-3; j_call: TRBJ1-1; cdr3_nt: TGTGCCAGCAGCCGACAGATCGGAACTGAAGCTTTCTTT; cdr3_aa: CASSRQIGTEAFF
d_call: NA; clone_size: once; v_call: TRBV2; j_call: TRBJ1-5; cdr3_nt: TGTGCCAGCAGACAGGGAGAGCGCAATCAGCCCCAGCATTTT; cdr3_aa: CASRQGERNQPQHF
d_call: NA; clone_size: NA; v_call: TRBV7-9; j_call: TRBJ1-2; cdr3_nt: TGTTCCAGCAGCTTAGTAGGGAGGGGAGGCTACACCTTC; cdr3_aa: CSSSLVGRGGYTF
d_call: TRBD2; clone_size: NA; v_call: TRBV10-3; j_call: TRBJ2-1; cdr3_nt: TGTGCCACCTCTGGCTCCGGGGCTAGCGGATTCAATGAGCAGTTCTTC; cdr3_aa: CATSGSGASGFNEQFF
d_call: TRBD2; clone_size: few; v_call: TRBV15; j_call: TRBJ2-3; cdr3_nt: TGTGCCACCAGCAGAGATAGGGGGACTAGCGGGACAGATACGCAGTATTTT; cdr3_aa: CATSRDRGTSGTDTQYF
d_call: NA; clone_size: NA; v_call: TRBV11-3; j_call: TRBJ1-3; cdr3_nt: TGTGCCAGCAGCTTAGGACAGCTTGGAAACACCATATATTTT; cdr3_aa: CASSLGQLGNTIYF
d_call: NA; clone_size: NA; v_call: TRBV6-1; j_call: TRBJ1-5; cdr3_nt: TGTGCCAGCAGTGAATATTGGGTGTGGGGAGATAGCAATCAGCCCCAGCATTTT; cdr3_aa: CASSEYWVWGDSNQPQHF
d_call: TRBD1; clone_size: few; v_call: TRBV10-1; j_call: TRBJ1-1; cdr3_nt: TGCGCCAGCAGCCAGGGGAAGGGGGCAATCGCGGACACTGAAGCTTTCTTT; cdr3_aa: CASSQGKGAIADTEAFF
d_call: TRBD1; clone_size: few; v_call: TRBV28; j_call: TRBJ1-1; cdr3_nt: TGTGCCAGCAGTGGACAGGGAGCACTGAACACTGAAGCTTTCTTT; cdr3_aa: CASSGQGALNTEAFF
d_call: NA; clone_size: NA; v_call: TRBV6-6; j_call: TRBJ2-7; cdr3_nt: TGTGCCAGCAGTTACCCGGGCAGGGGCACTTACGAGCAGTACTTC; cdr3_aa: CASSYPGRGTYEQYF
d_call: NA; clone_size: NA; v_call: TRBV7-3; j_call: TRBJ2-3; cdr3_nt: TGTGCCAGCAGCTTAACGACAAGTTCCGATACGCAGTATTTT; cdr3_aa: CASSLTTSSDTQYF
d_call: NA; clone_size: NA; v_call: TRBV4-3; j_call: TRBJ1-6; cdr3_nt: TGCGCCAGCAGCCGGGGGCCTTATAATTCACCCCTCCACTTT; cdr3_aa: CASSRGPYNSPLHF
d_call: NA; clone_size: NA; v_call: TRBV6-1; j_call: TRBJ1-4; cdr3_nt: TGTGCCAGCAGTGAAAACCTCGGACAGTCCGTGTTTTTT; cdr3_aa: CASSENLGQSVFF
d_call: NA; clone_size: few; v_call: TRBV7-6; j_call: TRBJ2-7; cdr3_nt: TGTGCCAGCAGCTTAGCAACGGAGAACGAGCAGTACTTC; cdr3_aa: CASSLATENEQYF
d_call: NA; clone_size: NA; v_call: TRBV4-2; j_call: TRBJ2-5; cdr3_nt: TGTGCCAGCAGCCAAGATGAAAGGGGCGAAGAGACCCAGTACTTC; cdr3_aa: CASSQDERGEETQYF
d_call: TRBD1; clone_size: NA; v_call: TRBV5-6; j_call: TRBJ1-2; cdr3_nt: TGTGCCAGCAGCTTGGTCGGCAATCGACAGGGGCGTTATGGCTACACCTTC; cdr3_aa: CASSLVGNRQGRYGYTF
d_call: TRBD1; clone_size: NA; v_call: TRBV2; j_call: TRBJ2-2; cdr3_nt: TGTGCCAGCAGAGGACAGGGCCGAACCGGGGAGCTGTTTTTT; cdr3_aa: CASRGQGRTGELFF
d_call: NA; clone_size: few; v_call: TRBV4-3; j_call: TRBJ1-3; cdr3_nt: TGCGCCAGCAGCCAAGGGAGGAAGGAGAGCTCTGGAAACACCATATATTTT; cdr3_aa: CASSQGRKESSGNTIYF
d_call: TRBD2; clone_size: few; v_call: TRBV29-1; j_call: TRBJ2-5; cdr3_nt: TGCAGCGTGGGAGGGACGCAAGAGACCCAGTACTTC; cdr3_aa: CSVGGTQETQYF